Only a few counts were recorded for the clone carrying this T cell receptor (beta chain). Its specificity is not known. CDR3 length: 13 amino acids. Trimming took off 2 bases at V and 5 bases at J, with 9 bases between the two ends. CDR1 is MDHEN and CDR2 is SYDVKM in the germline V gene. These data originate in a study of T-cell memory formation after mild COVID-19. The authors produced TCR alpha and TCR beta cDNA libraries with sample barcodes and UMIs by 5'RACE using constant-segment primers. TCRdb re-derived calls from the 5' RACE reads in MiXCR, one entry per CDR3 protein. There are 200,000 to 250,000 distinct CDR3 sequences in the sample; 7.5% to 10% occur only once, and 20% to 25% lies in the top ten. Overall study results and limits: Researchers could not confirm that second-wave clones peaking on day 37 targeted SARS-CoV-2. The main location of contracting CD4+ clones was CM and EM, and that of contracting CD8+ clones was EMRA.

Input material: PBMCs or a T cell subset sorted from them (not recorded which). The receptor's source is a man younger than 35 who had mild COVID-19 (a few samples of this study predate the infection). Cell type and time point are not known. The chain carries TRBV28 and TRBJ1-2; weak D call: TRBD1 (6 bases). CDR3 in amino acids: CASSLGQQYGYTF. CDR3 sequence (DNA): TGTGCCAGCAGTTTAGGACAGCAATATGGCTACACCTTC.